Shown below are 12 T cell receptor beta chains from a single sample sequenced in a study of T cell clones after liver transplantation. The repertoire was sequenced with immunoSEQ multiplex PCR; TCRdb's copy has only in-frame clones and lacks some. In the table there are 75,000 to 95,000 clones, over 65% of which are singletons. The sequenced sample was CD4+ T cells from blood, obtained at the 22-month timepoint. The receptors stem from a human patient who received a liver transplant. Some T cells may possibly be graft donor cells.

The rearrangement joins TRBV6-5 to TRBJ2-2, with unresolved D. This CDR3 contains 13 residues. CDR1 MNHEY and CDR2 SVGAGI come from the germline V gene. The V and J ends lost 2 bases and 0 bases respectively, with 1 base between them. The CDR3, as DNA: TGTGCCAGCAGTTACGCGAACACCGGGGAGCTGTTTTTT. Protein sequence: CASSYANTGELFF.

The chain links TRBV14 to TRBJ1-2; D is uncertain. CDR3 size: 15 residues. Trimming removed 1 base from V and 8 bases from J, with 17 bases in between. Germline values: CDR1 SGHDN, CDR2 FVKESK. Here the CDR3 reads CASSQGNWQSVGYTF. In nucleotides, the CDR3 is TGTGCCAGCAGCCAAGGGAATTGGCAGTCGGTAGGCTACACCTTC. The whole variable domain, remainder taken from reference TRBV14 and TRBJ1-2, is EAGVTQFPSHSVIEKGQTVTLRCDPISGHDNLYWYRRVMGKEIKFLLHFVKESKQDESGMPNNRFLAERTGGTYSTLKVQPAELEDSGVYFCASSQGNWQSVGYTFGSGTRLTVV.

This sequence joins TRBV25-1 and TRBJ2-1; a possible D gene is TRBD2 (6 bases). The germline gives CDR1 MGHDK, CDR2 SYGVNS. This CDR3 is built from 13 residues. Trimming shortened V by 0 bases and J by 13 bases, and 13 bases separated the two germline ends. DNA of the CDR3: TGTGCCAGCAGTGAATATGGGCGGGAAGGACAGTTCTTC. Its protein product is CASSEYGREGQFF.

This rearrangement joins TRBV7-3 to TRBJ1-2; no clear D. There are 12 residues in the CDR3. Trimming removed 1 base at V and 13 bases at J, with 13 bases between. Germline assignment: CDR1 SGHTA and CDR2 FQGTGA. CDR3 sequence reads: CASSLSYTVVTF. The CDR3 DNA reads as TGTGCCAGCAGCTTAAGTTACACCGTGGTCACCTTC.

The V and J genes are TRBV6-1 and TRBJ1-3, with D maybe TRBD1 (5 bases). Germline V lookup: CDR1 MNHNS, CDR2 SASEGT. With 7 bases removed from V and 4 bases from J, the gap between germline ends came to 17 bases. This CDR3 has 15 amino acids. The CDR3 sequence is CASTRTGEAGNTIYF. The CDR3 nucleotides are TGTGCCAGCACTCGCACGGGGGAGGCCGGAAACACCATATATTTT.

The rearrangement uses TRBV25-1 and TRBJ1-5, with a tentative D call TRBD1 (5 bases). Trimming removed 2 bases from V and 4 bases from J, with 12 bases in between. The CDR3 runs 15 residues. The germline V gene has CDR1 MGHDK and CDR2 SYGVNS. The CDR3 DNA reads TGTGCCAGCAGTGAAGTGGGGGACCCAAATCAGCCCCAGCATTTT. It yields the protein CASSEVGDPNQPQHF.

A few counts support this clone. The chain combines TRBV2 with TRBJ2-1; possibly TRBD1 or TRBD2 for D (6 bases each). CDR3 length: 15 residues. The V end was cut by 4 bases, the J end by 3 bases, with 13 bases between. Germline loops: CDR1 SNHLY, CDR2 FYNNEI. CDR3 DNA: TGTGCCAGCAGTGTGGACGGGGGCAGCTACAATGAGCAGTTCTTC. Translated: CASSVDGGSYNEQFF.

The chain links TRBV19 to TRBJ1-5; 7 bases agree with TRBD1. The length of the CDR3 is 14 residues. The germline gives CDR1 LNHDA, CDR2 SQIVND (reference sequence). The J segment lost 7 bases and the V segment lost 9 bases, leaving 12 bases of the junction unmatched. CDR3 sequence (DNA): TGTGCCAGCGGGAGCCAGACAGGGAGCCAGCCCCAGCATTTT. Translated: CASGSQTGSQPQHF.

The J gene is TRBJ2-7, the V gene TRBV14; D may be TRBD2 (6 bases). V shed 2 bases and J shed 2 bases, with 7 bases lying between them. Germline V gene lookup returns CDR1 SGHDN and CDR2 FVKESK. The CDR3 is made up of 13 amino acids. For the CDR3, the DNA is TGTGCCAGCAGCCAACGCGGGACCTACGAGCAGTACTTC. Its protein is CASSQRGTYEQYF. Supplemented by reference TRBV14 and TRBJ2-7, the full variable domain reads EAGVTQFPSHSVIEKGQTVTLRCDPISGHDNLYWYRRVMGKEIKFLLHFVKESKQDESGMPNNRFLAERTGGTYSTLKVQPAELEDSGVYFCASSQRGTYEQYFGPGTRLTVT.

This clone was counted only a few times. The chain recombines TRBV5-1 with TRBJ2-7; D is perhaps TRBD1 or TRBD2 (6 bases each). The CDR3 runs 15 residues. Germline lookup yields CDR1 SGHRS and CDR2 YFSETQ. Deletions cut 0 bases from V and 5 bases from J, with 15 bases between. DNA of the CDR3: TGCGCCAGCAGCTTGGGCGGGGCGAGGGGGGACGAGCAGTACTTC. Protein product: CASSLGGARGDEQYF.

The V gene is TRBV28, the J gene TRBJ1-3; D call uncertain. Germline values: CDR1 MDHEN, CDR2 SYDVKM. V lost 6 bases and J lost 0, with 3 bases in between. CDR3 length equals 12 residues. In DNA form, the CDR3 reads TGTGCCAGCAGCACCTCTGGAAACACCATATATTTT. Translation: CASSTSGNTIYF.

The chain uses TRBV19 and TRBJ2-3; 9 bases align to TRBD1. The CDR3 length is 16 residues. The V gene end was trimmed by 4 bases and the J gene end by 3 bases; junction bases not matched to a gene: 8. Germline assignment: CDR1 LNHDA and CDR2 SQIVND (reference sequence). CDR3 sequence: CASSRPGTGSTDTQYF. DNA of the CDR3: TGTGCCAGTAGTAGGCCCGGGACAGGGTCGACAGATACGCAGTATTTT.